What follows are 13 T cell receptor beta chains derived from one specimen sequenced in a study of radiation and T cells in renal cell carcinoma. The method was immunoSEQ multiplex PCR; TCRdb's version includes in-frame clones alone and lacks a portion of them. The top ten hold 2.4% of the sample, which has about 83,000 clones, approximately 82% seen once. The time point: blood 4 weeks post-SBRT, at nephrectomy. As to treatment: 15 Gy SBRT to primary tumor, nephrectomy 4 weeks later. The source material was blood, sampled from a patient whose treatment included radiotherapy and nephrectomy. The receptors stem from a woman aged 60-75 years with renal cell carcinoma.

This clone was recorded only once. The CDR3 loop is CASSQETLDTQYF. The CDR3 DNA reads TGCGCCAGCAGCCAAGAAACTTTAGATACGCAGTATTTT. The rearrangement joins TRBV4-1 to TRBJ2-3, with D unresolved. CDR1 is MGHRA, CDR2 YSYEKL, per germline. The CDR3 runs to 13 residues. V lost 0 bases to trimming and J lost 5 bases, with 6 bases between them.

The V call is TRBV29-1, the J call TRBJ1-2; D call uncertain. V shed 6 bases and J shed 7 bases, with 18 bases lying between them. The CDR3 runs 13 residues. In germline, CDR1 is SQVTM, CDR2 ANQGSEA. This CDR3 reads CSVYQDAPGGYTF. The CDR3 region has the DNA TGCAGCGTCTACCAAGACGCCCCGGGTGGCTACACCTTC.

The rearrangement links TRBV28 to TRBJ1-4, with unresolved D. V dropped 4 bases and J dropped 5 bases, with 11 bases sitting between them. Germline assignment: CDR1 MDHEN and CDR2 SYDVKM. CDR3 length equals 14 residues. The CDR3 loop reads CASSSDPNNEKLFF. The CDR3 bases are TGTGCCAGCAGTTCGGATCCCAACAATGAAAAACTGTTTTTT.

The chain recombines TRBV5-6 with TRBJ2-6; D ambiguous. The CDR3 has 15 amino acids. Trimming took 0 bases from V and 3 from J, leaving 7 bases between them. The germline CDR1 and CDR2 sequences are SGHDT and YYEEEE. The DNA of the CDR3 is TGTGCCAGCAGCTTGGGGACGGTTGGGGCCAACGTCCTGACTTTC. Translated: CASSLGTVGANVLTF.

V usage is TRBV14 and J usage is TRBJ2-2; the D gene could be TRBD1 or TRBD2 (5 bases each). CDR1 and CDR2 (germline): SGHDN, FVKESK. V lost 6 bases and J lost 6, with 11 bases in between. CDR3 length: 13 amino acids. The CDR3 DNA is TGTGCCAGCAGGCGTCAGGGACCCGGGGAGCTGTTTTTT. This sequence encodes CASRRQGPGELFF. Full variable domain (rest looked up from reference TRBV14 and TRBJ2-2): EAGVTQFPSHSVIEKGQTVTLRCDPISGHDNLYWYRRVMGKEIKFLLHFVKESKQDESGMPNNRFLAERTGGTYSTLKVQPAELEDSGVYFCASRRQGPGELFFGEGSRLTVL.

The genes are TRBV19 and TRBJ2-3; maybe TRBD1 (6 bases). The germline CDR1 and CDR2 sequences are LNHDA and SQIVND (reference sequence). CDR3 length: 15 residues. The germline V and J ends were trimmed by 7 bases and 2 bases, with 16 bases remaining between them. CDR3 in DNA: TGTGCCAGTACTAACCGGGACACCACCACAGATACGCAGTATTTT. It codes for CASTNRDTTTDTQYF.

The chain is built from TRBV2 and TRBJ1-2; weak D call: TRBD1 (5 bases). Germline-derived CDR1 and CDR2 are SNHLY and FYNNEI. CDR3 length equals 15 residues. V lost 7 bases and J 0 bases, leaving 15 bases between the germline ends. CDR3 nucleotide sequence: TGTGCCAGCATCGGGACCGTAGGAGCTAACTATGGCTACACCTTC. This gives the protein CASIGTVGANYGYTF.

The V call is TRBV2, the J call TRBJ1-6; TRBD1 matches 9 bases. This CDR3 contains 15 residues. CDR1 is SNHLY, CDR2 FYNNEI, per germline. V trimming: 6 bases; J trimming: 9 bases; junction bases outside the gene matches: 9. This CDR3 reads CASRLDRGQSSPLHF. The CDR3 coding sequence is TGTGCCAGCAGGTTGGACAGGGGCCAGTCTTCACCCCTCCACTTT.

The chain combines TRBV25-1 with TRBJ2-7; possible D gene TRBD2, 5 bases. V was cut by 4 bases and J by 6 bases, with 13 bases left in between. Germline V gene data show CDR1 as MGHDK and CDR2 as SYGVNS. The CDR3 runs 13 residues. Here the CDR3 reads CASSVVRESEQYF. In DNA, the CDR3 is TGTGCCAGCAGTGTAGTCCGGGAAAGCGAGCAGTACTTC.

J is TRBJ2-2 and V is TRBV5-6, with D perhaps assigned TRBD1 or TRBD2 (5 bases each). The CDR3 is 16 amino acids. Germline assignment: CDR1 SGHDT and CDR2 YYEEEE. V was shortened by 4 bases and J by 2 bases, with 15 bases between the two germline ends. CDR3 coding DNA: TGTGCCAGCAGCCCCGGGACGGAGACCAACACCGGGGAGCTGTTTTTT. It yields the protein CASSPGTETNTGELFF.

The chain carries TRBV5-1 and TRBJ2-7, with D possibly matching TRBD1 (6 bases). Per the germline V gene, CDR1 is SGHRS and CDR2 is YFSETQ. Trimming removed 1 base from V and 2 bases from J, with 10 bases in between. CDR3 length: 14 residues. The CDR3 sequence: CASSLMDSAYEQYF. The CDR3 nucleotides read TGCGCCAGCAGCTTGATGGACAGTGCCTACGAGCAGTACTTC.

The chain combines TRBV2 with TRBJ2-1; 9 bases align to TRBD2. Per the germline V gene, CDR1 is SNHLY and CDR2 is FYNNEI. The CDR3 runs to 15 residues. The J segment lost 15 bases and the V segment lost 0 bases, leaving 12 bases of the junction unmatched. CDR3: CASSEAFSGGGVTFF. CDR3 in DNA: TGTGCCAGCAGTGAAGCGTTCTCCGGCGGGGGGGTCACGTTCTTC. The entire variable domain, with the rest obtained from reference TRBV2 and TRBJ2-1, is as follows: EPEVTQTPSHQVTQMGQEVILRCVPISNHLYFYWYRQILGQKVEFLVSFYNNEISEKSEIFDDQFSVERPDGSNFTLKIRSTKLEDSAMYFCASSEAFSGGGVTFFGPGTRLTVL.

The CDR3, as DNA: TGTGCCAGCAGCTTAGGGACAGGGGGCGCAGGCACTGAAGCTTTCTTT. It is translated as CASSLGTGGAGTEAFF. The rearrangement uses TRBV7-2 and TRBJ1-1; 11 bases line up with TRBD1. With 1 base clipped from V and 4 bases from J, the junction kept 5 bases outside the gene matches. The germline gives CDR1 SGHTA, CDR2 FQGNSA. The CDR3 has 16 residues.